The source of this TCR beta chain is a study of CD8 T cells in Susac syndrome. The CDR3 length is 13 residues. CDR1 and CDR2 (germline): SQVTM, ANQGSEA. V was shortened by 2 bases and J by 0 bases, with 6 bases between the two germline ends. Reverse transcription used about 0.45 to 1 ug RNA and random hexamers. TCRdb called the immunoSEQ multiplex PCR reads again in MiXCR, with one record for every CDR3 protein. There are about 190,000 distinct CDR3 sequences in the sample; 85% to 95% occur only once, and about 0.17% lies in the top ten. The chain joins TRBV29-1 to TRBJ2-3, with D unclear. The origin of this receptor is a human donor with Susac syndrome. The specimen sequenced was CD8+ T cells from PBMCs. CDR3 sequence reads: CSVEPKSTDTQYF. Written as DNA, the CDR3 is TGCAGCGTTGAACCCAAGAGCACAGATACGCAGTATTTT.